This is a list of T cell receptor beta chains from one sample in a study of human T cells and chemical hapten exposure. MiXCR, run by TCRdb on the RACE reads, gives a single entry per CDR3 protein. The profile covers some 250,000 distinct CDR3 sequences, with approximately 7.5% appearing a single time and about 1.1% taken by the ten largest. The sequencing used whole blood, collected in connection with sensitization to the hapten diphenylcyclopropenone (DPC). Receptors originate from a man younger than 35 with alopecia areata. Some clones in this sample may be carry-over from other donors' samples. Each CDR3 is given with its conserved first and last residue. Fields, in order: J gene, D gene, clone size, V gene, CDR3 DNA, CDR3 protein. A D gene is named only where the DNA matches it firmly. For some rows the clone size is stated as once, few or many, or as a class when expanded; others skip it.

j_call: TRBJ2-3
d_call: NA
clone_size: NA
v_call: TRBV6-4
cdr3_nt: TGTGCCAGCAGTGACTCTGGGGCAGATACGCAGTATTTT
cdr3_aa: CASSDSGADTQYF

j_call: TRBJ2-2
d_call: NA
clone_size: few
v_call: TRBV7-9
cdr3_nt: TGTGCCAGCAGCTGGGCGTACACCGGGGAGCTGTTTTTT
cdr3_aa: CASSWAYTGELFF

j_call: TRBJ2-7
d_call: NA
clone_size: few
v_call: TRBV7-9
cdr3_nt: TGTGCCAGCAGCGAGACCGGGACGGAGGCCTACGAGCAGTACTTC
cdr3_aa: CASSETGTEAYEQYF

j_call: TRBJ2-5
d_call: NA
clone_size: few
v_call: TRBV5-4
cdr3_nt: TGTGCCAGCGGGATAAACAGGGAAGAGACCCAGTACTTC
cdr3_aa: CASGINREETQYF

j_call: TRBJ2-1
d_call: NA
clone_size: NA
v_call: TRBV20-1
cdr3_nt: TGCAGTGCGGTAGGACAGATCTTCTACAATGAGCAGTTCTTC
cdr3_aa: CSAVGQIFYNEQFF

j_call: TRBJ1-2
d_call: NA
clone_size: few
v_call: TRBV5-1
cdr3_nt: TGCGCCAGCAGCCGAGGGGGAAACGTATATGGCTACACCTTC
cdr3_aa: CASSRGGNVYGYTF

j_call: TRBJ1-1
d_call: TRBD1
clone_size: NA
v_call: TRBV7-6
cdr3_nt: TGTGCCAGCAGCGATAAGACAGGGCGGGAGACTGAAGCTTTCTTT
cdr3_aa: CASSDKTGRETEAFF

j_call: TRBJ2-4
d_call: TRBD1
clone_size: few
v_call: TRBV7-9
cdr3_nt: TGTGCCAGCAGCTTAGAAGAGGGGGCTTTAGCTCTGGAAAACATTCAGTACTTC
cdr3_aa: CASSLEEGALALENIQYF

j_call: TRBJ2-1
d_call: NA
clone_size: many
v_call: TRBV27
cdr3_nt: TGTGCCAGCAGTCCAACTGAATACAATGAGCAGTTCTTC
cdr3_aa: CASSPTEYNEQFF

j_call: TRBJ1-2
d_call: NA
clone_size: few
v_call: TRBV18
cdr3_nt: TGTGCCAGCTCACGGGAAGACTGGAATGGCTACACCTTC
cdr3_aa: CASSREDWNGYTF

j_call: TRBJ1-1
d_call: NA
clone_size: few
v_call: TRBV7-3
cdr3_nt: TGTGCCAGCAGCTTAATGGGTTCAGGGAACACTGAAGCTTTCTTT
cdr3_aa: CASSLMGSGNTEAFF

j_call: TRBJ2-7
d_call: TRBD1
clone_size: few
v_call: TRBV7-2
cdr3_nt: TGTGCCAGCAGCTTTAGGGGGACAGGGTTTCCCTACGAGCAGTACTTC
cdr3_aa: CASSFRGTGFPYEQYF